One and the same sample provided the 6 T cell receptor beta chains below, sequenced in a study of T cells after posttransplantation cyclophosphamide. The method was immunoSEQ multiplex PCR; TCRdb's version includes in-frame clones alone and lacks a portion of them. This table holds 10,000 to 12,000 clones, 86% found once. A marrow graft followed busulfan-fludarabine conditioning, with cyclophosphamide on days +3 and +4. This specimen consisted of CD4+ T cells sorted from PBMCs, obtained after allogeneic stem cell transplant with posttransplant cyclophosphamide. These receptors all stem from a male patient younger than 45 who received an allogeneic stem cell transplant from a related donor, was CMV-positive, and had acute GVHD only. Some T cells may be supplied by the graft donor.

This clone was detected a few times. This chain uses TRBV5-1 with TRBJ2-7, with D tentatively TRBD2 (6 bases). V was cut by 3 bases and J by 0 bases, with 7 bases left in between. The CDR3 runs to 13 residues. CDR1 SGHRS and CDR2 YFSETQ come from the germline V gene. The CDR3 spells CASSWRDSYEQYF. The CDR3 bases are TGCGCCAGCAGCTGGAGGGACTCCTACGAGCAGTACTTC.

This clone was recorded only once. The V call is TRBV13, the J call TRBJ1-2, with D uncertain. V lost 2 bases, J lost 7 bases, and 17 bases lay in between. Germline V gives CDR1 PRHDT, CDR2 FYEKMQ (reference sequence). The CDR3 totals 15 residues. The CDR3, as DNA: TGTGCCAGCAGCTTATCCGCTCGCTACTTCATTGGCTACACCTTC. Protein product: CASSLSARYFIGYTF.

There are a few counts of this clone. The genes are TRBV6-1 and TRBJ1-5; D may be TRBD1 (6 bases). The V gene's germline CDR1 is MNHNS and CDR2 SASEGT. The CDR3 contains 12 residues. V lost 8 bases and J 4 bases, leaving 9 bases between the germline ends. CDR3 DNA sequence: TGTGCCAGCGAAGGGGGTAATCAGCCCCAGCATTTT. It translates to CASEGGNQPQHF.

This clone has a single count. This chain uses TRBV5-1 with TRBJ2-5; tentatively, D is TRBD2 (6 bases). The CDR3 extends over 16 amino acids. V gave up 4 bases and J gave up 4 bases, with 20 bases separating them. Germline V gives CDR1 SGHRS, CDR2 YFSETQ. The CDR3 loop is CASSDSGTSVGETQYF. CDR3 nucleotides: TGCGCCAGCAGCGACTCCGGGACTTCTGTTGGAGAGACCCAGTACTTC.

The gene calls are TRBV27 and TRBJ1-1; no reliable D call. The CDR3 has 13 residues. Looked up from germline, CDR1 is MNHEY and CDR2 is SMNVEV (reference sequence). Trimming removed 5 bases from V and 1 base from J, with 8 bases in between. The CDR3 sequence: CASSLNRNTEAFF. As DNA, the CDR3 is TGTGCCAGCAGTCTCAATAGGAACACTGAAGCTTTCTTT.

This rearrangement joins TRBV21-1 to TRBJ2-3; the DNA was not compared with TRBD1, the D call given in the table. TRBV21-1 represents a pseudogene. The CDR3 contains 17 residues. The CDR3 region is CASSKALDRGGPDTQYF. The CDR3, as DNA: TGTGCCAGCAGCAAAGCGCTGGACAGGGGGGGCCCAGATACGCAGTATTTT.